The sequence of this T cell receptor beta chain was determined in a study of T cell changes during pregnancy in multiple sclerosis. V shed 7 bases, J shed 7 bases, and the junction held 10 bases outside the gene matches. The CDR3 loop spans 14 amino acids. Germline CDR1 is SQVTM and CDR2 is ANQGSEA. TCRdb keeps only in-frame clones here, not all; method: immunoSEQ multiplex PCR. Altogether roughly 45,000 clones are present, about 88% being singletons, with the ten largest covering roughly 1%. The clonotype originates from a female donor with multiple sclerosis, enrolled in a pregnancy study. This sample comprised CD4+ T cells from peripheral blood mononuclear cells, obtained in the second trimester of pregnancy. The chain uses TRBV29-1 and TRBJ2-1, with TRBD2 matching 10 bases. In DNA form, the CDR3 reads TGCAGCGCAGACACTAGCGGGGTCTTTAATGAGCAGTTCTTC. Amino acids: CSADTSGVFNEQFF.